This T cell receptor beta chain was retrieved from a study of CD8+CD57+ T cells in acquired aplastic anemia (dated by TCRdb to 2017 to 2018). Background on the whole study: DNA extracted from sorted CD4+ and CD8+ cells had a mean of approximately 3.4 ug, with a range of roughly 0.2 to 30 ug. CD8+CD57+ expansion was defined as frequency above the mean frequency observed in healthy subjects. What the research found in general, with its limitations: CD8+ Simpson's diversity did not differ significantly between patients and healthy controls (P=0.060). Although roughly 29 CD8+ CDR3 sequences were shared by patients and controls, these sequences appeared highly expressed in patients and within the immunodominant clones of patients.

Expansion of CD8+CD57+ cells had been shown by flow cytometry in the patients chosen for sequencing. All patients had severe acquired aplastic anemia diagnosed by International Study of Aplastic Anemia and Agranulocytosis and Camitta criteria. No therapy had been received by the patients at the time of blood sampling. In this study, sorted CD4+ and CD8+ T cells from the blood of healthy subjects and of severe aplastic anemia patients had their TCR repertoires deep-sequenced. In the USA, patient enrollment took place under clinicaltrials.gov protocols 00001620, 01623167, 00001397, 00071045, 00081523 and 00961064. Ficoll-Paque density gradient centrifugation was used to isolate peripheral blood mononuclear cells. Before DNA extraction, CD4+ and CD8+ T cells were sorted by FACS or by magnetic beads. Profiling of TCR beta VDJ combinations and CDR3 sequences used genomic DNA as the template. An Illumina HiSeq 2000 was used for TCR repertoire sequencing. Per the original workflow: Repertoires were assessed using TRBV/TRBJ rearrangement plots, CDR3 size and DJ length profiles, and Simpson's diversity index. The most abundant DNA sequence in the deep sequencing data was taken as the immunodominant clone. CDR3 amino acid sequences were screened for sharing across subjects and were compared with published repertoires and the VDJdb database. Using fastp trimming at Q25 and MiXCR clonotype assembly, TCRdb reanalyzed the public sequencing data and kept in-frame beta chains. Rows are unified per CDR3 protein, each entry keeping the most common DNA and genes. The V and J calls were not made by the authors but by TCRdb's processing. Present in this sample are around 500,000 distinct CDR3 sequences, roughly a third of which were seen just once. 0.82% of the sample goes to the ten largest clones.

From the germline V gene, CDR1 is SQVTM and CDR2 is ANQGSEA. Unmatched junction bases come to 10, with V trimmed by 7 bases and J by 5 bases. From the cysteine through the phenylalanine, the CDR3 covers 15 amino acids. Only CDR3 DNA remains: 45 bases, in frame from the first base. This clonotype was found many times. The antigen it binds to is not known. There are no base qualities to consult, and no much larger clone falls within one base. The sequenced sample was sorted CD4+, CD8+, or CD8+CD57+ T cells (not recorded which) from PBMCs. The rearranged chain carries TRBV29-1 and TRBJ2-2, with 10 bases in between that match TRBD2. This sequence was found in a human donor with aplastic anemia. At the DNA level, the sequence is TGCAGCGCAATCCAGAGGACTAGCGGTACCGGGGAGCTGTTTTTT. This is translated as CSAIQRTSGTGELFF.